This TCR beta chain came from a study of blood T cell repertoires in COVID-19. TCRdb's table, derived via immunoSEQ multiplex PCR, lists solely in-frame clones and lacks some. The data hold 300,000 to 500,000 clones, with roughly 90% observed a single time. The CDR3 is 16 amino acids. V dropped 6 bases and J dropped 5; count of bases not matched to a gene: 12. Germline values: CDR1 MNHEY, CDR2 SMNVEV (reference sequence). In terms of age and location, participants ranged from roughly 18 to 89 years and lived in 24 US areas. The sequenced sample was PBMCs or T cells enriched from blood (not recorded which). The TCR comes from a woman in her 30s with acute COVID-19. The gene calls are TRBV27 and TRBJ1-2; 10 nucleotides agree with TRBD1. The CDR3 sequence is CASRPTPGQGPYGYTF. The CDR3 coding sequence is TGTGCCAGCAGACCAACACCGGGACAGGGGCCGTATGGCTACACCTTC.